A selection of T cell receptor beta chains follows, all from one sample in a study of blood T cells in healthy people across ages. MiXCR was run by TCRdb on the 5' RACE reads, yielding one entry per CDR3 protein. The sample shows approximately 940,000 distinct CDR3 sequences, around 46% of them seen only once. Sequencing used blood. Receptor source: a man aged 30 to 39 in good health. The CDR3 runs from the conserved cysteine through the conserved F or W. The D gene is left open where the match is weak. Clone size is not always given. Where it is, it says once, few, many or a class for expanded clones.

V,J,size,D,CDR3,DNA
TRBV27,TRBJ2-2,.,TRBD1,CASTVTGGAGELFF,TGTGCCAGCACCGTGACAGGGGGGGCCGGGGAGCTGTTTTTT
TRBV6-2/TRBV6-3,TRBJ2-5,.,TRBD2,CASRLAGALGETQYF,TGTGCCAGCAGGTTAGCGGGAGCGTTAGGAGAGACCCAGTACTTC
TRBV4-1,TRBJ2-1,.,TRBD2,CASSQGPSSGGYNEQFF,TGCGCCAGCAGCCAGGGCCCCTCTAGCGGGGGGTACAATGAGCAGTTCTTC
TRBV4-3,TRBJ2-7,many,.,CASSPSVGSEQYF,TGCGCCAGCAGCCCTTCTGTGGGGTCCGAGCAGTACTTC
TRBV3-1,TRBJ2-7,once,TRBD1,CASSQVKGGRSYNEQYF,TGTGCCAGCAGCCAAGTGAAAGGGGGCCGGTCCTACAATGAGCAGTACTTC
TRBV6-2/TRBV6-3,TRBJ2-7,.,.,CASSPPHTPGSYEQYF,TGTGCCAGCAGTCCACCTCATACACCAGGGTCCTACGAGCAGTACTTC
TRBV3-1,TRBJ1-6,.,.,CASSQVNRESPLHF,TGTGCCAGCAGCCAAGTTAACAGGGAATCACCCCTCCACTTT
TRBV6-6,TRBJ1-2,few,.,CASRPDSGPYGYTF,TGTGCCAGCAGGCCCGACTCCGGACCCTATGGCTACACCTTC
TRBV2,TRBJ1-5,.,TRBD1,CASRVDRGEQPQHF,TGTGCCAGCAGGGTCGACAGGGGTGAACAGCCCCAGCATTTT
TRBV4-3,TRBJ1-3,.,TRBD1,CASSPGTGQGGNTIYF,TGCGCCAGCAGCCCAGGGACCGGACAGGGAGGAAACACCATATATTTT
TRBV5-1,TRBJ1-4,.,TRBD1,CASSRLGQDNEKLFF,TGCGCCAGCAGCCGATTGGGACAGGATAACGAAAAACTGTTTTTT
TRBV3-1,TRBJ2-2,once,TRBD1,CASSQEGTGANTGELFF,TGTGCCAGCAGCCAAGAGGGGACAGGAGCGAACACCGGGGAGCTGTTTTTT
TRBV7-2,TRBJ2-5,many,TRBD2,CASSLSSGGKETQYF,TGTGCCAGCAGCTTATCTAGCGGGGGGAAAGAGACCCAGTACTTC
TRBV6-5,TRBJ1-5,few,.,CASSTGYQPQHF,TGTGCCAGCAGCACTGGGTATCAGCCCCAGCATTTT
TRBV7-7,TRBJ1-2,many,TRBD1,CASSLRDRGDYGYTF,TGTGCTAGCAGCTTACGGGACAGGGGGGACTATGGCTACACCTTC
TRBV5-1,TRBJ1-6,few,.,CASSQITGSDSPLHF,TGCGCCAGCAGCCAAATTACAGGGAGTGATTCACCCCTCCACTTT
TRBV11-2,TRBJ2-1,many,TRBD1,CASSSHRGPIYNEQFF,TGTGCCAGCAGCTCTCACAGGGGCCCTATCTACAATGAGCAGTTCTTC
TRBV24-1,TRBJ2-3,.,TRBD2,CATSDSAPLLAGSTDTQYF,TGTGCCACCAGTGACAGCGCCCCTTTACTAGCGGGGAGCACAGATACGCAGTATTTT
TRBV20-1,TRBJ2-6,.,TRBD1,CSARGGTGAYSGANVLTF,TGCAGTGCTAGAGGCGGGACAGGGGCATACTCTGGGGCCAACGTCCTGACTTTC
TRBV7-2,TRBJ1-2,few,.,CASSASQGYTF,TGTGCCAGCAGCGCTAGCCAGGGCTACACCTTC
TRBV4-1,TRBJ2-7,.,.,CASSQATEYLEQYF,TGCGCCAGCAGCCAAGCGACAGAATACCTCGAGCAGTACTTC
TRBV3-1,TRBJ1-2,few,.,CASSQEMGRNEHTF,TGTGCCAGCAGCCAAGAGATGGGGCGGAACGAGCACACCTTC
TRBV4-1,TRBJ2-7,.,.,CASSQESRRTYEQYF,TGCGCCAGCAGCCAAGAATCTAGGCGAACCTACGAGCAGTACTTC
TRBV10-3,TRBJ2-7,.,.,CAISDRDPVSYEQYF,TGTGCCATCAGTGACAGGGATCCTGTCTCCTACGAGCAGTACTTC
TRBV14,TRBJ2-3,few,TRBD2,CASSQSLAGGPTDTQYF,TGTGCCAGCAGCCAATCCCTAGCGGGGGGGCCCACAGATACGCAGTATTTT
TRBV9,TRBJ2-1,few,TRBD1,CASSVTGDSYNEQFF,TGTGCCAGCAGCGTGACAGGGGACTCCTACAATGAGCAGTTCTTC
TRBV27,TRBJ2-5,.,.,CASKRGGHETQYF,TGTGCCAGCAAGAGGGGGGGCCATGAGACCCAGTACTTC
TRBV10-3,TRBJ2-3,.,TRBD2,CAISGKRGAVPDTQYF,TGTGCCATCAGTGGTAAGCGGGGGGCAGTCCCAGATACGCAGTATTTT
TRBV20-1,TRBJ2-7,.,TRBD2,CSADGLAGFEQYF,TGCAGTGCCGATGGACTAGCGGGCTTCGAGCAGTACTTC
TRBV11-3,TRBJ2-5,.,.,CASSPDRWQETQYF,TGTGCCAGCAGCCCCGACAGGTGGCAAGAGACCCAGTACTTC
TRBV7-9,TRBJ1-4,.,.,CASSLGAGGNEKLFF,TGTGCCAGCAGCTTAGGTGCCGGCGGGAATGAAAAACTGTTTTTT
TRBV7-9,TRBJ2-1,.,.,CASSGDANEQFF,TGTGCCAGCAGCGGGGACGCCAATGAGCAGTTCTTC
TRBV9,TRBJ2-7,.,TRBD1,CASSGQGARNYEQYF,TGTGCCAGCAGCGGTCAGGGGGCGCGGAATTACGAGCAGTACTTC
TRBV29-1,TRBJ2-1,many,.,CSVEGHSSYNEQFF,TGCAGCGTTGAGGGCCACAGCTCCTACAATGAGCAGTTCTTC
TRBV20-1,TRBJ2-7,.,.,CSARSAAGAVTYEQYF,TGCAGTGCGAGAAGTGCTGCAGGGGCGGTCACCTACGAGCAGTACTTC
TRBV4-2,TRBJ2-2,.,TRBD2,CASSQPTQGLAGQSPTGELFF,TGTGCCAGCAGCCAACCGACCCAGGGACTAGCGGGCCAAAGCCCGACCGGGGAGCTGTTTTTT
TRBV2,TRBJ1-2,.,.,CASSEVAGRRGGATF,TGTGCCAGCAGTGAAGTCGCGGGCAGGAGGGGTGGAGCAACCTTC
TRBV12-3/TRBV12-4,TRBJ2-3,.,.,CASSLVLPTDTQYF,TGTGCCAGCAGTTTAGTGCTTCCCACAGATACGCAGTATTTT
TRBV27,TRBJ2-7,.,.,CASSFTQGYEQYF,TGTGCCAGCAGTTTCACCCAGGGATACGAGCAGTACTTC
TRBV10-3,TRBJ2-3,few,TRBD2,CAIRMGLTRTTDTQYF,TGTGCCATCAGGATGGGACTAACTCGCACCACAGATACGCAGTATTTT
TRBV29-1,TRBJ1-3,.,.,CSVFKSLSGNTIYF,TGCAGCGTTTTCAAATCGCTCTCTGGAAACACCATATATTTT
TRBV7-7,TRBJ2-3,medium-sized,.,CASSLYSTDTQYF,TGTGCTAGCAGCTTGTATAGCACAGATACGCAGTATTTT
TRBV28,TRBJ1-2,.,.,CASSLLAQAYGYTF,TGTGCCAGCAGTTTACTAGCCCAGGCCTATGGCTACACCTTC
TRBV4-2,TRBJ1-5,.,.,CASSQDVRQPQHF,TGTGCCAGCAGCCAAGATGTCAGGCAGCCCCAGCATTTT
TRBV11-1,TRBJ2-5,.,.,CASSLDFVGETQYF,TGTGCCAGCAGCTTAGATTTCGTGGGAGAGACCCAGTACTTC
TRBV4-2,TRBJ2-3,.,.,CASSQVGAHTADTQYF,TGTGCCAGCAGCCAAGTAGGCGCCCATACGGCAGATACGCAGTATTTT
TRBV29-1,TRBJ2-3,few,TRBD1,CSVEEYDRGTDTQYF,TGCAGCGTTGAAGAGTACGACAGGGGAACAGATACGCAGTATTTT